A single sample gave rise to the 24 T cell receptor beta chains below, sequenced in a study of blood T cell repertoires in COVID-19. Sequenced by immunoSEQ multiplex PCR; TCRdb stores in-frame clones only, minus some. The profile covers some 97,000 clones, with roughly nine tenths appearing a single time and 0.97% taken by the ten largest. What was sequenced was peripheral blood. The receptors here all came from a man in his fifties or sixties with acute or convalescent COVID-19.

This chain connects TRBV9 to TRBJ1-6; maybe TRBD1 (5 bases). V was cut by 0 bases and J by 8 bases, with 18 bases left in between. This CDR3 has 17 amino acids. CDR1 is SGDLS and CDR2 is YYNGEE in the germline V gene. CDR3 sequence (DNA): TGTGCCAGCAGCGTAGGTTTTAGGGGAACGATTGATTCACCCCTCCACTTT. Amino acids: CASSVGFRGTIDSPLHF. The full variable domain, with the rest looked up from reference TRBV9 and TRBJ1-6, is DSGVTQTPKHLITATGQRVTLRCSPRSGDLSVYWYQQSLDQGLQFLIQYYNGEERAKGNILERFSAQQFPDLHSELNLSSLELGDSALYFCASSVGFRGTIDSPLHFGNGTRLTVT.

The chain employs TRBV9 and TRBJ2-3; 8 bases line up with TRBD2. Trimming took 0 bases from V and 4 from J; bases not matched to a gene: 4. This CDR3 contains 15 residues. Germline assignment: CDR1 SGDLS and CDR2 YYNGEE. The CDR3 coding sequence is TGTGCCAGCAGCGTAGTTGGACTAGCAGCAGATACGCAGTATTTT. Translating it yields CASSVVGLAADTQYF.

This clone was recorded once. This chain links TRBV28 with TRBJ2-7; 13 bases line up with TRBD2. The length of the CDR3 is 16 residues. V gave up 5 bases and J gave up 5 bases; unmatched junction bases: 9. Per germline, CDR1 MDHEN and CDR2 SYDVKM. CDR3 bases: TGTGCCAGCAGTATGGGACTAGCGGGAAGTCCCCACGAGCAGTACTTC. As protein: CASSMGLAGSPHEQYF.

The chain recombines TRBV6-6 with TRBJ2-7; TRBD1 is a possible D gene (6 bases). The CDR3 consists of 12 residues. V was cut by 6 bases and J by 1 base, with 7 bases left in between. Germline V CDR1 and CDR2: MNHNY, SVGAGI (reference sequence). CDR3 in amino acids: CASSRGSYEQYV. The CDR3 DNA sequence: TGTGCCAGCAGCAGGGGTTCCTACGAGCAGTACGTC.

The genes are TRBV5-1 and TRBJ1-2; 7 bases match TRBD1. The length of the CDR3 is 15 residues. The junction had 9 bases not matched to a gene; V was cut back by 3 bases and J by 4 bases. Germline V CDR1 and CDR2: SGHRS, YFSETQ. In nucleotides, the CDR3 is TGCGCCAGCAGCTCCCCGGACAGGCTCTCCTATGGCTACACCTTC. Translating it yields CASSSPDRLSYGYTF.

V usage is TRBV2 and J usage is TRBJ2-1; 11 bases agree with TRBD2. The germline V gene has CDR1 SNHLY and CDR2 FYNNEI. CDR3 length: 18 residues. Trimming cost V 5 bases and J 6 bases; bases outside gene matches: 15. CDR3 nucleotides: TGTGCCAGCAGTATCAAACGCCCCGGGACTAGCGGAAGCAATGAGCAGTTCTTC. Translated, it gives CASSIKRPGTSGSNEQFF.

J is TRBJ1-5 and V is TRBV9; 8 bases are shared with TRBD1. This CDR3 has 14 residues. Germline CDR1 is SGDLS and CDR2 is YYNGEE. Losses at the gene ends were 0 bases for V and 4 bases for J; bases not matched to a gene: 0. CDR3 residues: CASSVGDRNQPQHF. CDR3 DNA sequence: TGTGCCAGCAGCGTAGGGGACAGGAATCAGCCCCAGCATTTT.

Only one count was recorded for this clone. The CDR3 nucleotides are TGTGCCAGCAGCCGCCGGGGACAGCTAAGCCAAGAGACCCAGTACTTC. Translated, it gives CASSRRGQLSQETQYF. This chain connects TRBV5-4 to TRBJ2-5; 7 nucleotides agree with TRBD1. V lost 4 bases, J lost 1 base, and 10 bases stayed unmatched. Germline V gene sequence: CDR1 SGHNT, CDR2 YYREEE (reference sequence). The CDR3 loop spans 16 amino acids.

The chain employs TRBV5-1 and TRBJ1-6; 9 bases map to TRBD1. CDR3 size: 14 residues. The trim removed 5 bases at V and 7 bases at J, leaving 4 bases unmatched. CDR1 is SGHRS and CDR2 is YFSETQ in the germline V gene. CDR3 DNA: TGCGCCAGCAGGCTGGGGACAGGGAATTCACCCCTCCACTTT. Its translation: CASRLGTGNSPLHF.

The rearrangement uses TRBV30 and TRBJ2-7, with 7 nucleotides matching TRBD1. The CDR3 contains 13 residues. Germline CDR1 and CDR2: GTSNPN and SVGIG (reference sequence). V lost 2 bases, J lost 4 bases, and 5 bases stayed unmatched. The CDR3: CAWSRTGMYEQYV. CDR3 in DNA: TGTGCCTGGAGTAGGACAGGAATGTACGAGCAGTACGTC.

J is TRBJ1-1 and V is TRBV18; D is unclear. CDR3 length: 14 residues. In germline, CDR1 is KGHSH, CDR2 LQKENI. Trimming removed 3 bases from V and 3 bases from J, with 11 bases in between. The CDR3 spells CASSPSGFYTEAFF. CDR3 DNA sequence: TGTGCCAGCTCACCTTCCGGGTTCTACACTGAAGCTTTCTTT.

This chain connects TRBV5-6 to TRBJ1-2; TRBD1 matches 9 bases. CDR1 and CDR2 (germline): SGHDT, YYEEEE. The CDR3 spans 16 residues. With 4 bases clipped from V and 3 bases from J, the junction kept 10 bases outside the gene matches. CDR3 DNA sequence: TGTGCCAGCAGCCTCCTAACAGGGGGCAGGGACTATGGCTACACCTTC. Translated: CASSLLTGGRDYGYTF.

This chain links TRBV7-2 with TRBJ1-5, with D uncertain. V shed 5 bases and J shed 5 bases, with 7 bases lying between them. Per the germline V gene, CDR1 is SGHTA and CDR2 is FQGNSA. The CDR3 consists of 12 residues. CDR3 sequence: CASSPIDQPQHF. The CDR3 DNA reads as TGTGCCAGCAGCCCTATAGATCAGCCCCAGCATTTT.

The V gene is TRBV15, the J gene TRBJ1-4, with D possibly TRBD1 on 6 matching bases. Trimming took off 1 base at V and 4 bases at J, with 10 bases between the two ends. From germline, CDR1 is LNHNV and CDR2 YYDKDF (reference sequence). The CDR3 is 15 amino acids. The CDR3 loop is CATSRGGTSNEKLFF. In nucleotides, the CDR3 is TGTGCCACCAGCAGAGGTGGGACAAGTAATGAAAAACTGTTTTTT. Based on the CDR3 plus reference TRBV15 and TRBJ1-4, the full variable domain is DAMVIQNPRYQVTQFGKPVTLSCSQTLNHNVMYWYQQKSSQAPKLLFHYYDKDFNNEADTPDNFQSRRPNTSFCFLDIRSPGLGDTAMYLCATSRGGTSNEKLFFGSGTQLSVL.

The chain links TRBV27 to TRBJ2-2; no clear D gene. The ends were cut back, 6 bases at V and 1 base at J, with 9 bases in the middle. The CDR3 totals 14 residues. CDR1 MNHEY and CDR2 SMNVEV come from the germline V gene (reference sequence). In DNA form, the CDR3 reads TGTGCCAGCAGCCAGACAAAGAACACCGGGGAGCTGTTTTTT. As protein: CASSQTKNTGELFF.

The CDR3 sequence is CASSYSRTSFRETQYF. CDR3 DNA: TGTGCCAGCAGTTACTCCAGGACTAGCTTTCGAGAGACCCAGTACTTC. V usage is TRBV6-5 and J usage is TRBJ2-5, with 8 bases lining up with TRBD2. Unmatched junction bases numbered 7, after V lost 0 bases and J lost 4 bases. CDR1 and CDR2 from the germline V gene are MNHEY and SVGAGI. This CDR3 comprises 16 residues.

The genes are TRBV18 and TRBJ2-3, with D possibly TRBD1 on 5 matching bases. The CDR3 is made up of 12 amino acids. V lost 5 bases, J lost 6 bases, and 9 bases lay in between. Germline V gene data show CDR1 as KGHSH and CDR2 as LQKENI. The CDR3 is CASSTGADTQYF. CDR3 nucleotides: TGTGCCAGCTCAACTGGGGCGGATACGCAGTATTTT.

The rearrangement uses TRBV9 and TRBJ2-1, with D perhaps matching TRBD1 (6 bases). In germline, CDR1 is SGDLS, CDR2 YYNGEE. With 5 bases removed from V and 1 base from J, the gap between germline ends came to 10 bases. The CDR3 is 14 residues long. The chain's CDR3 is CASRGTGSYNEQFF. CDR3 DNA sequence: TGTGCCAGCAGGGGAACAGGGTCCTACAATGAGCAGTTCTTC.

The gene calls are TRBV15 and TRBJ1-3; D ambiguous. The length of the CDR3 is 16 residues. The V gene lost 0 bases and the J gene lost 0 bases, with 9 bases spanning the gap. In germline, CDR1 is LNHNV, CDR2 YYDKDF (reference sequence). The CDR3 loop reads CATSRDWADSGNTIYF. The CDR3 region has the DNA TGTGCCACCAGCAGAGATTGGGCAGACTCTGGAAACACCATATATTTT. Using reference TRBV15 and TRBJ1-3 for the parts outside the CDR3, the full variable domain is DAMVIQNPRYQVTQFGKPVTLSCSQTLNHNVMYWYQQKSSQAPKLLFHYYDKDFNNEADTPDNFQSRRPNTSFCFLDIRSPGLGDTAMYLCATSRDWADSGNTIYFGEGSWLTVV.

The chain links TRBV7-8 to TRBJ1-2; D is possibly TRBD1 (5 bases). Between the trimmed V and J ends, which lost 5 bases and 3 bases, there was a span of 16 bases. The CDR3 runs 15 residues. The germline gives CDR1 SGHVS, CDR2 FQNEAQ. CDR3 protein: CASSLGGSAYYGYTF. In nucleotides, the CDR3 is TGTGCCAGCAGCCTCGGGGGGTCCGCTTACTATGGCTACACCTTC.

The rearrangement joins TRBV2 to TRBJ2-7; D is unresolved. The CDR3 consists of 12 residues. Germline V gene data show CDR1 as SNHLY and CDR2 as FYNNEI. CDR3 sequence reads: CASSRSSYEQYF. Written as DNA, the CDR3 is TGTGCTTCTTCGAGGAGCTCCTACGAGCAGTACTTC.

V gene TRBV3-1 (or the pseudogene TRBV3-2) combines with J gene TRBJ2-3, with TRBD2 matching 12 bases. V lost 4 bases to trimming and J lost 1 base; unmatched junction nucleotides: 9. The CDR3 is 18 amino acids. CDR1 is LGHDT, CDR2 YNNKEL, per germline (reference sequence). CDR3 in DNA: TGTGCCAGCAGCCGAGGGACTAGCGGGCGCAGGGGCACAGATACGCAGTATTTT. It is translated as CASSRGTSGRRGTDTQYF.

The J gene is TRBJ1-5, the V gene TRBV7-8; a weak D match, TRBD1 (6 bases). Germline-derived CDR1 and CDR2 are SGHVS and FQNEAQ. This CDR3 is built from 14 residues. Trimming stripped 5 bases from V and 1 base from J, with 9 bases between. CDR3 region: CASSVTGSNQPQHF. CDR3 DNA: TGTGCCAGCAGCGTTACAGGGAGCAATCAGCCCCAGCATTTT.

This CDR3 reads CASSSWGVRGQTNVLTF. The CDR3, as DNA: TGTGCCAGCAGTTCCTGGGGTGTAAGGGGGCAGACAAACGTCCTGACTTTC. The genes are TRBV11-3 and TRBJ2-6, with 7 positions matching TRBD1. The length of the CDR3 is 17 residues. The J segment lost 10 bases and the V segment lost 6 bases, leaving 18 bases of the junction unmatched. CDR1 is SGHNT, CDR2 YENEEA, per germline.